The 4 T cell receptor beta chains below come from one sample, sequenced in a study of PD-1 and CTLA-4 blockade in melanoma. Produced via immunoSEQ multiplex PCR; TCRdb's table is partial and in-frame only. The data show about 31,000 clones, about nine tenths seen once. Sequences were derived from CD8+ T cells from peripheral blood, sampled from a patient given anti-PD-1 treatment. These receptors all come from a human donor with melanoma.

The chain couples TRBV5-1 to TRBJ2-3, with 14 bases that match TRBD2. The germline CDR1 and CDR2 sequences are SGHRS and YFSETQ. The CDR3 is 19 amino acids. J was trimmed by 0 bases and V by 3 bases; bases with no gene match: 9. The CDR3 nucleotides are TGCGCCAGCAGCTATAGACTAGCGGGGGGGAGAACTAGCACAGATACGCAGTATTTT. Amino acid sequence: CASSYRLAGGRTSTDTQYF.

The chain carries TRBV27 and TRBJ1-1; D ambiguous. Per the germline V gene, CDR1 is MNHEY and CDR2 is SMNVEV (reference sequence). The V gene lost 3 bases and the J gene lost 1 base, with 6 bases spanning the gap. The CDR3 is 13 amino acids. The CDR3 DNA reads TGTGCCAGCAGTTTTGGGCCGAACACTGAAGCTTTCTTT. Amino acid sequence: CASSFGPNTEAFF.

In its sample, this clone was seen once. This CDR3 is CASSAGYQPQHF. The CDR3 DNA follows: TGTGCCAGCAGCGCGGGGTATCAGCCCCAGCATTTT. The rearrangement uses TRBV12-3 or TRBV12-4 and TRBJ1-5; D is unresolved. The CDR3 totals 12 residues. V lost 6 bases and J lost 5, with 8 bases in between.

The chain has TRBV7-9 and TRBJ1-1; D unresolved. The length of the CDR3 is 11 residues. V was trimmed by 6 bases and J by 11 bases, leaving 13 bases between them. Germline V gene sequence: CDR1 SEHNR, CDR2 FQNEAQ (reference sequence). This chain's CDR3 is CASSQTPGAFF. Here the CDR3 DNA reads TGTGCCAGCAGTCAAACCCCGGGGGCTTTCTTT. Variable domain in full (rest from reference TRBV7-9 and TRBJ1-1): DTGVSQNPRHKITKRGQNVTFRCDPISEHNRLYWYRQTLGQGPEFLTYFQNEAQLEKSRLLSDRFSAERPKGSFSTLEIQRTEQGDSAMYLCASSQTPGAFFGQGTRLTVV.